This T cell receptor beta chain came from a study of beta chain features in type 1 diabetes. Study in general: The examined sorted cells totaled 85 million to 120 million across samples. Study-level findings and limits: Cells that show high TCR expression could be over-represented by cDNA sequencing.

The CDR3 spans 13 residues. The ends were cut back, 7 bases at V and 4 bases at J, with 13 bases in the middle. Looked up from germline, CDR1 is MDHEN and CDR2 is SYDVKM. With respect to this clone: Its antigen is unknown.

Investigators reverse transcribed all isolated RNA, so they sequenced expressed TCRB transcripts. The table came from immunoSEQ multiplex PCR; TCRdb's copy has only in-frame clones and leaves some out. The sample shows 330,000 or so clones, approximately 14% of them seen only once. This sequence joins TRBV28 and TRBJ1-2, with a tentative D call TRBD1 (6 bases). The clonotype was recovered from a man aged 25-45 years in good health. The specimen sequenced was central memory CD4+ T cells from blood. This CDR3 reads CASTSGDRYGYTF. In nucleotides, the CDR3 is TGTGCCAGCACCTCAGGGGACCGCTATGGCTACACCTTC.